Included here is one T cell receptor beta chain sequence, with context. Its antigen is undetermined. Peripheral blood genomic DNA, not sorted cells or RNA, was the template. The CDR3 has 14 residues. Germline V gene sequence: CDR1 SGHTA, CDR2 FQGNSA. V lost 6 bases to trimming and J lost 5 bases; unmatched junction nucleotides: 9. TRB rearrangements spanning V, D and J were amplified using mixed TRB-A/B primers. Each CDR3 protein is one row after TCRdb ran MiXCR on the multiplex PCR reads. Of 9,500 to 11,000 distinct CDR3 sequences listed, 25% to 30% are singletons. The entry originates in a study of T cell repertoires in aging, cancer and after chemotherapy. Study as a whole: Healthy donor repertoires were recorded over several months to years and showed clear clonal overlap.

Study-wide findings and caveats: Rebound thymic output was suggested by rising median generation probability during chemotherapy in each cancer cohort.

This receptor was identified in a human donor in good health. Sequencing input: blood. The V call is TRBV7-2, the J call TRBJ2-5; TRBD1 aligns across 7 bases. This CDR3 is CASRDNRGSETQYF. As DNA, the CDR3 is TGTGCCAGCAGGGACAACAGGGGTTCGGAGACCCAGTACTTC.